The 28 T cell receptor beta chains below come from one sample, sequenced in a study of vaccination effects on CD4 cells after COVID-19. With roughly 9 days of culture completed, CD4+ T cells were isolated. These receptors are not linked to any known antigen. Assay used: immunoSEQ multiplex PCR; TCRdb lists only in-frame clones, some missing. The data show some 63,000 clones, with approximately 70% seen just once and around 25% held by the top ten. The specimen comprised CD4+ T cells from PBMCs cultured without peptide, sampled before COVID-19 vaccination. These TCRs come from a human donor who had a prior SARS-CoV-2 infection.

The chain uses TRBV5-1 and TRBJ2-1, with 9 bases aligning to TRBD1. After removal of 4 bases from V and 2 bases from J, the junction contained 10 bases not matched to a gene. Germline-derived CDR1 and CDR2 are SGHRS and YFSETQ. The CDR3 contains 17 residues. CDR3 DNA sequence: TGCGCCAGCAGCCTGGGACAGGGTGGTATGCCCTACAATGAGCAGTTCTTC. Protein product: CASSLGQGGMPYNEQFF.

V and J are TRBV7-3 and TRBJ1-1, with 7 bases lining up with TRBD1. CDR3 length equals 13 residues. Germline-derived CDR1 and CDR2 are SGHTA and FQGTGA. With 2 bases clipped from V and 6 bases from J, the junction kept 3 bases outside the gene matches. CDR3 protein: CASSLRQGAEAFF. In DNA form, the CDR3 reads TGTGCCAGCAGCTTACGGCAGGGGGCTGAAGCTTTCTTT.

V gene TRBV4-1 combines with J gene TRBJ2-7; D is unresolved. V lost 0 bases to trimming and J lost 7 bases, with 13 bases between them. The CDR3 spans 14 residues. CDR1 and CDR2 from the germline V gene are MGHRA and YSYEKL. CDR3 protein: CASSQDVQMGEQYF. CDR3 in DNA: TGCGCCAGCAGCCAAGATGTGCAGATGGGTGAGCAGTACTTC.

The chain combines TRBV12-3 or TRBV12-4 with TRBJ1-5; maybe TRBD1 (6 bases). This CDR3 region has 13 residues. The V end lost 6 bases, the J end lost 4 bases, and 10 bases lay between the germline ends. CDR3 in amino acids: CASRPTGNQPQHF. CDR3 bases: TGTGCCAGCAGGCCCACAGGGAATCAGCCCCAGCATTTT.

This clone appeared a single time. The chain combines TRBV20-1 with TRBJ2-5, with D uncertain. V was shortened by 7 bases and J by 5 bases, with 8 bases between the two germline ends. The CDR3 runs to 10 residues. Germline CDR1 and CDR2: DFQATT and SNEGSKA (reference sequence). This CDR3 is CSVLHETQYF. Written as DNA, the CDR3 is TGCAGTGTCCTGCATGAGACCCAGTACTTC.

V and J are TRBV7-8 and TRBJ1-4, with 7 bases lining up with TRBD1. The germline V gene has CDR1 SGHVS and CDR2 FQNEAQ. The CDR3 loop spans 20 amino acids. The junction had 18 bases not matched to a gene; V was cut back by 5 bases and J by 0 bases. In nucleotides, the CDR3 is TGTGCCAGCAGCCCCAGGGGGTTGGCGGCGAACATAGCAACTAATGAAAAACTGTTTTTT. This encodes CASSPRGLAANIATNEKLFF. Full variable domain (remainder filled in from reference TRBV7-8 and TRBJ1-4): GAGVSQSPRYKVAKRGQDVALRCDPISGHVSLFWYQQALGQGPEFLTYFQNEAQLDKSGLPSDRFFAERPEGSVSTLKIQRTQQEDSAVYLCASSPRGLAANIATNEKLFFGSGTQLSVL.

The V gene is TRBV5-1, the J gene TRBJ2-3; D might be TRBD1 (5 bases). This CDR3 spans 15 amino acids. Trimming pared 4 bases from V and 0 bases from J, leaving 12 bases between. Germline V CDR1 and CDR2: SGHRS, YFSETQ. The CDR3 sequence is CASSDRTFSTDTQYF. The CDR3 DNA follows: TGCGCCAGCAGCGACCGGACATTTAGCACAGATACGCAGTATTTT.

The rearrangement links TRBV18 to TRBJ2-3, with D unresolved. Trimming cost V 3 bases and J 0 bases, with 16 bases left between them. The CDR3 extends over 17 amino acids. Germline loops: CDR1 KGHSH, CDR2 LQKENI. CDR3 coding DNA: TGTGCCAGCTCACCCAGGCAAGATGCGGTTAGCACAGATACGCAGTATTTT. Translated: CASSPRQDAVSTDTQYF. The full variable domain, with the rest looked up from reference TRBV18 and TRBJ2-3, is NAGVMQNPRHLVRRRGQEARLRCSPMKGHSHVYWYRQLPEEGLKFMVYLQKENIIDESGMPKERFSAEFPKEGPSILRIQQVVRGDSAAYFCASSPRQDAVSTDTQYFGPGTRLTVL.

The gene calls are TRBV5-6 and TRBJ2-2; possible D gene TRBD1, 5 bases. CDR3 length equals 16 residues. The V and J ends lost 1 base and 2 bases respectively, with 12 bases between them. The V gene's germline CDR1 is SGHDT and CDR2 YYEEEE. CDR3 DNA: TGTGCCAGCAGCTTGTCGGGCCAGGGAAACACCGGGGAGCTGTTTTTT. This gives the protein CASSLSGQGNTGELFF.

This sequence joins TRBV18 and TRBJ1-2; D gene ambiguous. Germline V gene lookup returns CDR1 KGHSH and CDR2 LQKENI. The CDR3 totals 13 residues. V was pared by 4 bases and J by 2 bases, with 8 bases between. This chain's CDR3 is CASSLERNYGYTF. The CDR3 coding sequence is TGTGCCAGCTCACTCGAGCGGAACTATGGCTACACCTTC.

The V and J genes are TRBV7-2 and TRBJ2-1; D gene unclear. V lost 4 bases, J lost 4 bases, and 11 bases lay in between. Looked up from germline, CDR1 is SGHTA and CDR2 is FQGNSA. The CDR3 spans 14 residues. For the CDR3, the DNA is TGTGCCAGCAGCTACCGCACGATGTACAATGAGCAGTTCTTC. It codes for CASSYRTMYNEQFF.

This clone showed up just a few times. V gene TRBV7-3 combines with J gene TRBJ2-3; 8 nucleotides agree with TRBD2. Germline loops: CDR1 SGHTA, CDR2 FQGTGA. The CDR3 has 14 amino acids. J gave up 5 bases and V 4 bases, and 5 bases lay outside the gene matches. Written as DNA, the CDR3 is TGTGCCAGCAGCTCGGGACTAGAGGGAGATACGCAGTATTTT. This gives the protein CASSSGLEGDTQYF.

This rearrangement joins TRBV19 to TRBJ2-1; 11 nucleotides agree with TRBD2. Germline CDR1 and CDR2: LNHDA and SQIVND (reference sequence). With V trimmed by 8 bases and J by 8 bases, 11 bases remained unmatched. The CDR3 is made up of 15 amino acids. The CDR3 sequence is CASEALAGGTHEQFF. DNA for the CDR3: TGTGCCAGTGAGGCTCTAGCGGGAGGAACCCATGAGCAGTTCTTC.

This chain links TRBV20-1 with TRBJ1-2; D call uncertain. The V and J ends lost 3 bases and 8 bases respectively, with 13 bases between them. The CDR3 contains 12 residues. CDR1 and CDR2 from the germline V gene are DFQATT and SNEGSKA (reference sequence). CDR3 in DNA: TGCAGTGCTAGTGTGCGGGTTGGAGGCTACACCTTC. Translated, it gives CSASVRVGGYTF.

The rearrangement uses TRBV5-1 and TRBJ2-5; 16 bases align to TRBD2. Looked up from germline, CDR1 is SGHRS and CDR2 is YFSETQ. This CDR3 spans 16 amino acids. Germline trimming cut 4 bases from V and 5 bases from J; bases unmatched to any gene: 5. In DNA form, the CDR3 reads TGCGCCAGCAGCAGGGGACTAGCGGGGGGGCCGGAGACCCAGTACTTC. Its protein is CASSRGLAGGPETQYF.

This CDR3 reads CASSPRGDATNEKLFF. CDR3 nucleotide sequence: TGTGCCAGCAGTCCCCGCGGCGACGCAACTAATGAAAAACTGTTTTTT. This chain connects TRBV6-2 or TRBV6-3 to TRBJ1-4; D is uncertain. V lost 5 bases and J lost 0, with 13 bases in between. CDR1 and CDR2 from the germline V gene are MNHEY and SVGEGT. The CDR3 has 16 residues.

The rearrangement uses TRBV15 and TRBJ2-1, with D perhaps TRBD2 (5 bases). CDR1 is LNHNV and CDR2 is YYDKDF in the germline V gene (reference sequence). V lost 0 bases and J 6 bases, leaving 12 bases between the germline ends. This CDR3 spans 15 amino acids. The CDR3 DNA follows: TGTGCCACCAGCAGAGACCCCGGCGGACTCAATGAGCAGTTCTTC. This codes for CATSRDPGGLNEQFF.

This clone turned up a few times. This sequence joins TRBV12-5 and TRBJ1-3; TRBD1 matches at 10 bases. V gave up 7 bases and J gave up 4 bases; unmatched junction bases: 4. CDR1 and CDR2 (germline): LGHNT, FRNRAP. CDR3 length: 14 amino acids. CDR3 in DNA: TGTGCTAGTGACGACAGGGGGCTAGGAAACACCATATATTTT. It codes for CASDDRGLGNTIYF.

The CDR3 nucleotides are TGTGCCAGCAGCTTATCTCTAGCGGGGGCCGGCGAGCAGTACTTC. This translates into CASSLSLAGAGEQYF. This rearrangement joins TRBV7-2 to TRBJ2-7; 10 bases match TRBD2. With V trimmed by 2 bases and J by 6 bases, 7 bases remained unmatched. Germline loops: CDR1 SGHTA, CDR2 FQGNSA. This CDR3 region has 15 residues.

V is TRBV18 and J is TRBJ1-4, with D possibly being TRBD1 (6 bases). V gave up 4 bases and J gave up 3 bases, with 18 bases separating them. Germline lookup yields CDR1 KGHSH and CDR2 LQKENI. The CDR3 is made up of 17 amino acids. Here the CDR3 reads CASSRSAGAGANEKLFF. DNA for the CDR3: TGTGCCAGCTCACGTTCAGCGGGTGCAGGGGCTAATGAAAAACTGTTTTTT.

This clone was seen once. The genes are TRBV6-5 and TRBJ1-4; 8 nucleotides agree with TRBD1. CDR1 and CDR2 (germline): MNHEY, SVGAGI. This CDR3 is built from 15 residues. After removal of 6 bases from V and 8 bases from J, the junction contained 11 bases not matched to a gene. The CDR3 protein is CASRSPGTGWEKLFF. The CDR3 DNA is TGTGCCAGCAGGTCACCCGGGACAGGATGGGAAAAACTGTTTTTT.

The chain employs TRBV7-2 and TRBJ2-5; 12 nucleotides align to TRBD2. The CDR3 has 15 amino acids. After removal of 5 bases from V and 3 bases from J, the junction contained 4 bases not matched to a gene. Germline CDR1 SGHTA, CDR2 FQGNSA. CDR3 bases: TGTGCCAGCAGCCAAAGGACTAGCGGGGAAGAGACCCAGTACTTC. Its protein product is CASSQRTSGEETQYF.

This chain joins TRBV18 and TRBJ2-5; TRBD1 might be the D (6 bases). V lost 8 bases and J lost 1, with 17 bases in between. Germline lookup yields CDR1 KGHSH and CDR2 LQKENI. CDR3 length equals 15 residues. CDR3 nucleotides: TGTGCCAGCAACCCTTTGCTGGACAGCCAAGAGACCCAGTACTTC. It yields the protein CASNPLLDSQETQYF.

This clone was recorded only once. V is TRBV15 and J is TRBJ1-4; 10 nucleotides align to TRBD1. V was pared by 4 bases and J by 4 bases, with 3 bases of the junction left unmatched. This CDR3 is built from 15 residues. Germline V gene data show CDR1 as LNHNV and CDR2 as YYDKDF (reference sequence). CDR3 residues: CATSIRTGGNEKLFF. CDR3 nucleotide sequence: TGTGCCACCAGCATCAGGACAGGGGGTAATGAAAAACTGTTTTTT. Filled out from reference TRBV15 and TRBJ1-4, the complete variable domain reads DAMVIQNPRYQVTQFGKPVTLSCSQTLNHNVMYWYQQKSSQAPKLLFHYYDKDFNNEADTPDNFQSRRPNTSFCFLDIRSPGLGDTAMYLCATSIRTGGNEKLFFGSGTQLSVL.

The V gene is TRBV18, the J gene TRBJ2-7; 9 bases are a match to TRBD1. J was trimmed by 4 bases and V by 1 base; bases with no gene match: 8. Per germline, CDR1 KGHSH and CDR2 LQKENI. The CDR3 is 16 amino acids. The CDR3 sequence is CASSPLPGQGNYEQYF. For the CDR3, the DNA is TGTGCCAGCTCACCACTACCGGGACAGGGAAATTACGAGCAGTACTTC.

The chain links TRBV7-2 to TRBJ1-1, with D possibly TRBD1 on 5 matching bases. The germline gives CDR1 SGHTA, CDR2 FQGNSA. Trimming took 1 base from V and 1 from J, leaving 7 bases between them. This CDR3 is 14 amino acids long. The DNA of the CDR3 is TGTGCCAGCAGCTTAGGGGGGGGGAACACTGAAGCTTTCTTT. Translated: CASSLGGGNTEAFF. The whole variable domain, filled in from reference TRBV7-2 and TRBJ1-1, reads GAGVSQSPSNKVTEKGKDVELRCDPISGHTALYWYRQSLGQGLEFLIYFQGNSAPDKSGLPSDRFSAERTGGSVSTLTIQRTQQEDSAVYLCASSLGGGNTEAFFGQGTRLTVV.

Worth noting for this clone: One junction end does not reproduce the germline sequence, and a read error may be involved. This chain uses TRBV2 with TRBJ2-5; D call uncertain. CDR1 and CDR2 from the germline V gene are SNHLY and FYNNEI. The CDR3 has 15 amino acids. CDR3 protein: CASSEESRLGETQYF. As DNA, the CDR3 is TGTGCCAGCAGCGAAGAGAGCAGGTTAGGGGAGACCCAGTACTTC.

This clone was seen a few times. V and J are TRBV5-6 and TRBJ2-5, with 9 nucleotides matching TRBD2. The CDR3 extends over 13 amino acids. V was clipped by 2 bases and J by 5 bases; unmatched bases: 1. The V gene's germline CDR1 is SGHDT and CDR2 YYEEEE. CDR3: CASSLGTSETQYF. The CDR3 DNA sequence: TGTGCCAGCAGCTTAGGGACTAGCGAGACCCAGTACTTC.